Following are 17 T cell receptor beta chains from one sample sequenced in a study of blood T cell repertoires in COVID-19. The assay was immunoSEQ multiplex PCR, and TCRdb's table has in-frame clones only and misses some. The sample has tens of thousands of clones, less than 90% seen once. Sequencing used peripheral blood. The receptors derive from a man in his forties or fifties with acute or convalescent COVID-19.

The chain uses TRBV7-9 and TRBJ1-1; D gene unclear. The CDR3 is 13 amino acids. Germline loops: CDR1 SEHNR, CDR2 FQNEAQ (reference sequence). The V and J ends lost 4 bases and 6 bases respectively, with 12 bases between them. CDR3 in amino acids: CASSSTRAAEAFF. In DNA, the CDR3 is TGTGCCAGCAGCTCGACGAGGGCGGCTGAAGCTTTCTTT.

This clone was observed a single time. This sequence joins TRBV7-3 and TRBJ1-6; D gene unclear. V was clipped by 5 bases and J by 6 bases, with 8 bases between them. CDR3 length: 13 residues. The germline CDR1 and CDR2 sequences are SGHTA and FQGTGA. Written as DNA, the CDR3 is TGTGCCAGCAGCGCCACAGCTAATTCACCCCTCCACTTT. Its translation: CASSATANSPLHF. Filled out from reference TRBV7-3 and TRBJ1-6, the complete variable domain reads GAGVSQTPSNKVTEKGKYVELRCDPISGHTALYWYRQSLGQGPEFLIYFQGTGAADDSGLPNDRFFAVRPEGSVSTLKIQRTERGDSAVYLCASSATANSPLHFGNGTRLTVT.

This clone has just a few counts. The rearrangement uses TRBV6-2 or TRBV6-3 and TRBJ2-5, with D possibly being TRBD2 (5 bases). This CDR3 is built from 13 residues. Germline assignment: CDR1 MNHEY and CDR2 SVGEGT. V lost 2 bases and J 2 bases, leaving 6 bases between the germline ends. The CDR3 DNA reads TGTGCCAGCAGTTACGACTATCAAGAGACCCAGTACTTC. This sequence encodes CASSYDYQETQYF.

The V call is TRBV5-1, the J call TRBJ2-1; TRBD2 matches at 8 bases. This CDR3 has 14 residues. Germline V gene data show CDR1 as SGHRS and CDR2 as YFSETQ. V shed 7 bases, J shed 6 bases, and the junction held 9 bases outside the gene matches. CDR3 loop: CASPSGRIGNEQFF. The CDR3 nucleotides read TGCGCCAGCCCTAGCGGGCGGATCGGCAATGAGCAGTTCTTC.

The chain links TRBV3-1 (or the pseudogene TRBV3-2) to TRBJ2-3; 9 positions agree with TRBD1. The J segment lost 7 bases and the V segment lost 4 bases, leaving 12 bases of the junction unmatched. This CDR3 is built from 16 residues. The germline gives CDR1 LGHDT, CDR2 YNNKEL (reference sequence). The CDR3 loop is CASSLYRDRVGNTQYF. CDR3 nucleotides: TGTGCCAGCAGCCTTTACCGGGACAGGGTAGGAAATACGCAGTATTTT.

This chain connects TRBV5-1 to TRBJ2-7; 7 bases match TRBD1. The ends lost 4 bases at V and 4 bases at J; junction bases unmatched: 2. Germline-derived CDR1 and CDR2 are SGHRS and YFSETQ. The CDR3 sequence is 12 residues long. The CDR3 DNA is TGCGCCAGCAGCACGGACAGGTACGAGCAGTACTTC. This gives the protein CASSTDRYEQYF.

V is TRBV4-2 and J is TRBJ2-7; tentative D call: TRBD2 (6 bases). The CDR3 contains 15 residues. Trimming removed 1 base from V and 6 bases from J, with 16 bases in between. Germline lookup yields CDR1 LGHNA and CDR2 YNFKEQ. CDR3: CASSQVNGGGFEQYF. In DNA, the CDR3 is TGTGCCAGCAGCCAAGTCAATGGGGGAGGTTTCGAGCAGTACTTC.

The rearrangement links TRBV6-5 to TRBJ1-1; the D gene is possibly TRBD1 (6 bases). The germline CDR1 and CDR2 sequences are MNHEY and SVGAGI. The CDR3 covers 14 residues. Trimming removed 6 bases at V and 10 bases at J, with 21 bases between. The CDR3 loop is CASSPTGPDRGAFF. CDR3 coding DNA: TGTGCCAGCAGCCCGACAGGCCCGGATCGGGGAGCTTTCTTT.

The V and J genes are TRBV5-1 and TRBJ1-4, with TRBD1 matching over 8 bases. V was clipped by 2 bases and J by 7 bases; unmatched bases: 4. Looked up from germline, CDR1 is SGHRS and CDR2 is YFSETQ. This CDR3 has 14 amino acids. CDR3 sequence reads: CASSFWGTGEKLFF. CDR3 DNA sequence: TGCGCCAGCAGCTTTTGGGGGACAGGTGAAAAACTGTTTTTT.

This clone was found once. The chain is built from TRBV6-6 and TRBJ2-4, with 8 nucleotides matching TRBD2. The V gene end was trimmed by 9 bases and the J gene end by 4 bases; junction bases not matched to a gene: 11. This CDR3 spans 15 amino acids. CDR1 MNHNY and CDR2 SVGAGI come from the germline V gene (reference sequence). The CDR3 coding sequence is TGTGCCAGTTCCGTCGGGGGGGGCACTAAAAACATTCAGTACTTC. It is translated as CASSVGGGTKNIQYF.

The sample holds one count of this clone. The chain combines TRBV6-2 or TRBV6-3 with TRBJ2-5; 15 bases are shared with TRBD2. Trimming cost V 5 bases and J 5 bases; bases outside gene matches: 6. Germline CDR1 is MNHEY and CDR2 is SVGEGT. The CDR3 extends over 16 amino acids. The chain's CDR3 is CASSRTSGGARETQYF. The DNA for the CDR3 is TGTGCCAGCAGTCGGACTAGCGGGGGGGCCAGGGAGACCCAGTACTTC.

The chain couples TRBV29-1 to TRBJ1-2, with D perhaps matching TRBD1 (6 bases). Per germline, CDR1 SQVTM and CDR2 ANQGSEA. With 5 bases removed from V and 6 bases from J, the gap between germline ends came to 16 bases. This CDR3 has 13 residues. DNA of the CDR3: TGCAGCGTTTACGTAGGGGGTCGTGATGGCTACACCTTC. This encodes CSVYVGGRDGYTF.

The rearrangement links TRBV27 to TRBJ2-3; D gene uncertain. The CDR3 sequence is 14 residues long. Per germline, CDR1 MNHEY and CDR2 SMNVEV (reference sequence). V shed 5 bases and J shed 0 bases, with 9 bases lying between them. This CDR3 reads CASSLFFSTDTQYF. CDR3 sequence (DNA): TGTGCCAGCAGTCTGTTTTTTAGCACAGATACGCAGTATTTT.

The V and J genes are TRBV9 and TRBJ1-1, with unresolved D. The CDR3 has 12 amino acids. With 3 bases removed from V and 6 bases from J, the gap between germline ends came to 9 bases. Germline CDR1 and CDR2: SGDLS and YYNGEE. CDR3 sequence reads: CASSGRGAEAFF. The CDR3 bases are TGTGCCAGCAGCGGCCGGGGTGCTGAAGCTTTCTTT. The entire variable domain, with the rest obtained from reference TRBV9 and TRBJ1-1, is as follows: DSGVTQTPKHLITATGQRVTLRCSPRSGDLSVYWYQQSLDQGLQFLIQYYNGEERAKGNILERFSAQQFPDLHSELNLSSLELGDSALYFCASSGRGAEAFFGQGTRLTVV.

The rearrangement links TRBV4-2 to TRBJ2-7, with TRBD2 matching 9 bases. Germline CDR1 and CDR2: LGHNA and YNFKEQ. J gave up 0 bases and V 0 bases, and 6 bases lay outside the gene matches. This CDR3 region has 17 residues. CDR3 sequence reads: CASSQDLPAGGSYEQYF. In DNA form, the CDR3 reads TGTGCCAGCAGCCAAGATCTCCCAGCGGGGGGCTCCTACGAGCAGTACTTC.

This clone was found a few times. The V and J genes are TRBV11-2 and TRBJ2-7, with D possibly being TRBD1 (5 bases). The germline V and J ends were trimmed by 5 bases and 2 bases, with 19 bases remaining between them. CDR3 length equals 16 residues. CDR1 is SGHAT and CDR2 is FQNNGV in the germline V gene. The CDR3 reads CASSPVGRQGTYEQYF. In DNA form, the CDR3 reads TGTGCCAGCAGCCCGGTTGGTCGGCAGGGAACCTACGAGCAGTACTTC.

The V and J genes are TRBV5-4 and TRBJ2-3; TRBD2 matches 13 bases. The CDR3 runs to 17 residues. Trimming cost V 4 bases and J 5 bases; bases outside gene matches: 10. The V gene's germline CDR1 is SGHNT and CDR2 YYREEE (reference sequence). The CDR3 DNA sequence: TGTGCCAGCAGCAGACGGACTAGCGGGGGCCGGGTAGATACGCAGTATTTT. Amino acids: CASSRRTSGGRVDTQYF.